This T cell receptor beta chain appears in the sequencing data of a study of OX40 agonist ivuxolimab in advanced cancers. Patients were ineligible given autoimmune disease history or systemic immunosuppression. Assay: immunoSEQ multiplex PCR; the TCRdb copy retains only in-frame clones and omits some. This sample yields about 93,000 clones, of which about 90% are seen a single time; about 0.51% belongs to the top ten. In germline, CDR1 is PRHDT, CDR2 FYEKMQ (reference sequence). Germline trimming cut 7 bases from V and 5 bases from J; bases unmatched to any gene: 13. The CDR3 length is 16 residues. A remark on this clone: What it recognizes is unknown.

Whole-study results and caveats: Relative to CD4+ cells, CD8+ T cells on average had more expanded clones.

Sequencing was performed on CD4+ or CD8+ T cells sorted from blood, taken in a trial of the OX40 agonist ivuxolimab. This TCR derives from an adult with an advanced solid tumor such as melanoma, head and neck, liver or kidney cancer. The V gene is TRBV13, the J gene TRBJ2-2; 7 nucleotides line up with TRBD2. The CDR3 sequence: CASTLGGGPRTGELFF. The CDR3 bases are TGTGCCAGCACCCTGGGGGGAGGGCCTCGGACCGGGGAGCTGTTTTTT.